Detailed here is one T cell receptor beta chain. Its antigen target is currently unknown. Qualities for individual bases were not recorded, and no much larger clone is one base off. Library creation used the immunoSEQ multiplex PCR assay. The hsTCRB Kit was used according to the manufacturer's protocol to amplify rearranged TCR beta chain sequences. An Illumina MiSeq was used to sequence the TCRB libraries. On the authors' methods: The kit vendor's proprietary platform handled demultiplexing, trimming and gene mapping. As stored in TCRdb, this immuneACCESS dataset retains in-frame rearrangements with V and J assigned. A fraction of the clones does not appear; measured against another copy, unresolved V genes explain less than half of the discrepancy, and the remainder lacks a known reason. That table furnishes V, J and clone size, whereas the DNA furnished D and trimming. Across this sample there are 43,000 or so clones, with 85% to 95% seen only once. Jointly, the top ten make up 2.3% of the sample.

The source of the sample is a study of a mutant IDH1 vaccine in newly diagnosed glioma (dated by TCRdb to 2020 to 2022). Broadly, across the study: Vaccination began 4-6 weeks after radiotherapy alone, or alongside temozolomide cycles in the chemotherapy-containing groups. Of the 25 to 35 patients who were treated, approximately 60% were male and about 40% were female, and the mean age was around 40 years. Prior to enrollment, standard therapy consisting of radiotherapy alone, temozolomide alone, or radiochemotherapy with temozolomide had been administered to patients, with the combination being received by most patients. The week-35 safety follow-up took place at visit V12, and the week-47 end of study took place at visit V13. Peripheral blood samples were drawn at six visits, namely V03 (baseline), V05, V07, V10, V12 and V13. Longitudinal TCRB deep sequencing was performed for 25 to 30 treated patients wherever samples were available for exploratory analyses. Overall study outcomes, separate from this receptor: Across multiple MHC alleles, vaccine-induced immune responses were seen in more than 80% of patients. No apparent relationship was observed between pseudoprogression and alterations in the top peripheral T cell clonotypes detected by TCRB sequencing. The authors stated that sample limitations prevented analyses of patient blood samples from being reproduced. PBMC samples for TCRB deep sequencing were selected based on availability.

According to the study, the label for this sample's time point signals: week 35, safety follow-up. Each vaccine dose, consisting of 300 ug of a 20-mer mutant IDH1 peptide in Montanide, was administered subcutaneously with topical imiquimod. Eight vaccinations were administered to patients in weeks 1, 3, 5, 7, 11, 15, 19 and 23, corresponding to visits V03 through V10. Newly diagnosed WHO grade 3 or 4 IDH1-mutant astrocytomas showing loss of nuclear ATRX were present in the donors. The samples were drawn from NOA16, a multicentre, single-arm, open-label phase I trial in Germany that tested a mutant IDH1 peptide vaccine in humans for the first time. Genomic DNA for TCRB sequencing was extracted from EDTA blood using the DNeasy Blood and Tissue Kit. The sequence was collected from a man aged 45-60 years with glioma. Here the sequenced sample was PBMCs, taken from a glioma patient whose treatment included an IDH1 peptide vaccine.

The CDR3 in this case is CASREDGRGIYEQYF. In nucleotide form, the sequence is TGTGCCAGCAGGGAAGACGGTCGGGGAATCTACGAGCAGTACTTC. The V and J segments used are TRBV13 and TRBJ2-7; a tentative D call is TRBD2 (5 bases match). Taken from the germline V gene (reference sequence), the CDR1 and CDR2 loops are PRHDT and FYEKMQ. The CDR3 has 15 amino acids, counting the end cysteine and phenylalanine. CDR3 DNA is the only sequence kept; it has 45 bases, read in frame from the first base. At the junction V is shortened by 6 bases and J by 3 bases, with 18 bases in between.